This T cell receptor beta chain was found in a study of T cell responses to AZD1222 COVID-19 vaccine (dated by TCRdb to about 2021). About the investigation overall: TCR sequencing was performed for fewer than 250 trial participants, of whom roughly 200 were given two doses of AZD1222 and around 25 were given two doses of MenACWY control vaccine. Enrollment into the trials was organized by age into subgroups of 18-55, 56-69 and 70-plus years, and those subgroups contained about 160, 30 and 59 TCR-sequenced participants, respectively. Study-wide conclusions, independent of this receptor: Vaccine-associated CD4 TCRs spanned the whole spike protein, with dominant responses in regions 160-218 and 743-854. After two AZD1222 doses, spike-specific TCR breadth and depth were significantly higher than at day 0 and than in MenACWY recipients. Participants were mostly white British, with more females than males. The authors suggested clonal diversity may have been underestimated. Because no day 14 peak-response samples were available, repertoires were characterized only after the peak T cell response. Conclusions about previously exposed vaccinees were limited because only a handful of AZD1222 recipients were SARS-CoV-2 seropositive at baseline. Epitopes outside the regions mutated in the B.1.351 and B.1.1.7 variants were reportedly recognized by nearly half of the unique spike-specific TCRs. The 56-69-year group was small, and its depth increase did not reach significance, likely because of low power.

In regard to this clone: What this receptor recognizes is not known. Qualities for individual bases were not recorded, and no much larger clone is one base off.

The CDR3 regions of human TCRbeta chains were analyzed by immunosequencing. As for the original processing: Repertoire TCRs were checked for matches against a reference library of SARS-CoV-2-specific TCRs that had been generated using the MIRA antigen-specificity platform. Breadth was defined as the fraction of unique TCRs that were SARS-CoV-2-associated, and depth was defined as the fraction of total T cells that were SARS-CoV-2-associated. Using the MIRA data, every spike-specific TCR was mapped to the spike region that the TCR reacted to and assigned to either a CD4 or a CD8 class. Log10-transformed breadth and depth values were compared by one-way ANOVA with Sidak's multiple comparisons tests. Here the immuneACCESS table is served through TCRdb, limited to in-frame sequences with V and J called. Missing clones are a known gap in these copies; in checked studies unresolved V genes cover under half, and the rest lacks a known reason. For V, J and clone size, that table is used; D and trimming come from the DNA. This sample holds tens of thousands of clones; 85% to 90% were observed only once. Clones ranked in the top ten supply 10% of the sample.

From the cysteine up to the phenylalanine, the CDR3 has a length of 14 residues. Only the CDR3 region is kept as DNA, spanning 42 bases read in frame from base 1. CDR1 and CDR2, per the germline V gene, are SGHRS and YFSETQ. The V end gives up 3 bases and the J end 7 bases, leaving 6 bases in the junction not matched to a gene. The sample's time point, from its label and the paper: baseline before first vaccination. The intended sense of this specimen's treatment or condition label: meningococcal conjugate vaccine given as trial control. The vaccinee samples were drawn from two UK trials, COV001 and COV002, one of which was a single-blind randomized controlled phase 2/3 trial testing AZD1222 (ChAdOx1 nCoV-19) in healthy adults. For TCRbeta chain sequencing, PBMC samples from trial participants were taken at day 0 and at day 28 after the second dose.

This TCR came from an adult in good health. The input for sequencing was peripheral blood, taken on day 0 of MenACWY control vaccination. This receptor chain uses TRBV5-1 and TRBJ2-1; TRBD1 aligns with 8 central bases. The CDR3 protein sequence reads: CASSSRQGSNEQFF. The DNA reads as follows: TGCGCCAGCAGCTCCCGACAGGGGAGTAATGAGCAGTTCTTC.